A selection of T cell receptor beta chains follows, all from one sample in a study of response to subunit inactivated influenza vaccine. MiXCR, run by TCRdb on the RT-PCR reads, gives a single entry per CDR3 protein. The table shows around 600,000 distinct CDR3 sequences, with around 11% occurring only once. Another study also made use of these data, one on T cells expressing NK-cell markers.

Sequenced material: PBMCs from blood, taken on the day of vaccination. Receptors originate from a man aged 50-59 years who received an inactivated influenza vaccine. The CDR3 runs from the conserved cysteine through the conserved F or W. Each record gives: V gene, D gene, clone size, J gene, CDR3 DNA, CDR3 protein. The D gene is left open where the match is weak. Part of the rows lack a size; the others show once, few, many or a class for expanded clones.

V: TRBV4-3; D: TRBD1; size: -; J: TRBJ2-7; DNA: TGCGCCAGCAGCCAAGGCGACAGGGGATTCTCCTACGAGCAGTACTTC; CDR3: CASSQGDRGFSYEQYF
V: TRBV20-1; D: -; size: -; J: TRBJ2-4; DNA: TGCAGTGCTCCCACCCGACAGCAAGCCAAAAACATTCAGTACTTC; CDR3: CSAPTRQQAKNIQYF
V: TRBV7-2; D: -; size: few; J: TRBJ1-2; DNA: TGTGCCAGCAGCTTAGCTCTGGGAAACTATGGCTACACCTTC; CDR3: CASSLALGNYGYTF
V: TRBV2; D: -; size: -; J: TRBJ2-6; DNA: TGTGCCAGCAGTGGGGGCTACTCTGGGGCCAACGTCCTGACTTTC; CDR3: CASSGGYSGANVLTF
V: TRBV2; D: -; size: few; J: TRBJ1-2; DNA: TGTGCCAGCAGTGAAGAACAAAACTATGGCTACACCTTC; CDR3: CASSEEQNYGYTF
V: TRBV9; D: -; size: -; J: TRBJ2-1; DNA: TGTGCCAGCAGCCCCCCTAGGGAAGACGAGCAGTTCTTC; CDR3: CASSPPREDEQFF
V: TRBV11-2; D: TRBD2; size: few; J: TRBJ2-3; DNA: TGTGCCAGCAGCACTAGCGGATATACGCAGTATTTT; CDR3: CASSTSGYTQYF
V: TRBV12-3/TRBV12-4; D: TRBD2; size: -; J: TRBJ2-3; DNA: TGTGCCAGCAGTTTAATGATAGCGGGGGGGCATACGCAGTATTTT; CDR3: CASSLMIAGGHTQYF
V: TRBV7-6; D: TRBD1; size: -; J: TRBJ2-7; DNA: TGTGCCAGCAGCCCATCGACAGGGGCTGTCGGCGAGCAGTACTTC; CDR3: CASSPSTGAVGEQYF
V: TRBV15; D: -; size: few; J: TRBJ1-2; DNA: TGTGCCACCAGCAGAGATTATGGACTAGGGAACTATGGCTACACCTTC; CDR3: CATSRDYGLGNYGYTF
V: TRBV7-9; D: -; size: -; J: TRBJ2-1; DNA: TGTGCCAGCAGCTTAGATGAGGGACCCGAGCAGTTCTTC; CDR3: CASSLDEGPEQFF
V: TRBV6-1; D: -; size: few; J: TRBJ2-7; DNA: TGTGCCAGCAGTGAATACCCGACAGTATACTACGAGCAGTACTTC; CDR3: CASSEYPTVYYEQYF
V: TRBV27; D: -; size: few; J: TRBJ2-3; DNA: TGTGCCAGCAGTCGACTCCGATCACACACAGATACGCAGTATTTT; CDR3: CASSRLRSHTDTQYF
V: TRBV28; D: TRBD1; size: few; J: TRBJ2-3; DNA: TGTGCCAGCAGGGTGACAGGGTTCACAGATACGCAGTATTTT; CDR3: CASRVTGFTDTQYF
V: TRBV7-8; D: TRBD2; size: few; J: TRBJ2-1; DNA: TGTGCCAGCAGCTCGACTAGCGGGAGCTCCTACAATGAGCAGTTCTTC; CDR3: CASSSTSGSSYNEQFF
V: TRBV11-3; D: -; size: -; J: TRBJ2-3; DNA: TGTGCCAGCAGCGACTACCGGTTTGGAGATACGCAGTATTTT; CDR3: CASSDYRFGDTQYF
V: TRBV4-2; D: -; size: -; J: TRBJ1-4; DNA: TGTGCCAGCAGCCAAGAAGCCCAAAAACTGTTTTTT; CDR3: CASSQEAQKLFF
V: TRBV20-1; D: TRBD2; size: -; J: TRBJ2-5; DNA: TGCAGTGCTAGTGGACTAGCGGAGACCCAGTACTTC; CDR3: CSASGLAETQYF
V: TRBV30; D: -; size: -; J: TRBJ1-2; DNA: TGTGCCTGGAGTCCCAGGGGATACAACTATGGCTACACCTTC; CDR3: CAWSPRGYNYGYTF